This TCR beta chain was profiled in a study of blood T cell repertoires in COVID-19. V gave up 2 bases and J gave up 7 bases; unmatched junction bases: 6. The V gene's germline CDR1 is WSHSY and CDR2 SAAADI. This CDR3 spans 16 amino acids. The protocol was immunoSEQ multiplex PCR, while the TCRdb copy is restricted to in-frame clones and leaves out a portion. The sample has some 260,000 clones, more than 75% seen once. This TCR was recovered from a woman between 40 and 50 years old who had recovered from COVID-19. This chain uses TRBV10-2 with TRBJ2-2, with 11 bases lining up with TRBD1. Specimen: peripheral blood. CDR3 sequence reads: CASSEPRTGGFGELFF. The CDR3 DNA sequence: TGCGCCAGCAGTGAGCCCCGGACAGGGGGCTTCGGGGAGCTGTTTTTT.